This T cell receptor beta chain came from a study of blood T cell repertoires in COVID-19 (dated by TCRdb to 2020 to 2022). Regarding the complete study: Samples covering the acute and convalescent phases of COVID-19 were provided by collaborators in the United States, Italy and Spain. The material from the prospective study consisted of cDNA or gDNA derived from T cells, B-cell-depleted T cells, or PBMCs. Samples came from the ongoing ImmuneRACE study (first 160 participants) plus 1,254 subjects from 6 global collaborators. A freely available public database, intended as a resource for researchers studying the immune response to SARS-CoV-2, is where the repertoires were released. Deeply sampled blood TCRbeta repertoires from subjects exposed to, actively infected with, or recovered from COVID-19 were included in the dataset. The sample metadata nearly always contained a de-identified subject ID, COVID-19 status, age in years and sex. HLA class I and class II types, where available, came from metadata supplied by the sample provider rather than from assay-based typing.

Looking up the germline V gene yields CDR1 SGHAT and CDR2 FQNNGV. The CDR3 numbers 15 residues from cysteine through phenylalanine. The CDR3 DNA has 45 bases and is translated from base 1. The junction shows trimming of 1 base on V and 0 bases on J, plus 8 bases between the germline ends. Participants in the prospective study were aged about 18 to 95 years, lived in 20 to 30 United States geographic areas, and enrolled through a virtual design. In the prospective study, participants were assigned to cohorts based on the clinical history participants reported in a screening survey and a study questionnaire. A participant counted as exposed if, within 2 weeks of entering the study, that participant had been in contact with someone who had a PCR-confirmed or clinician-diagnosed COVID-19 case. In the prospective study, whole blood, serum and a nasopharyngeal or oropharyngeal swab were collected from each participant by mobile phlebotomists. Prospective study participants could optionally give additional blood draws and questionnaires over a roughly two-month period. Prospective study blood samples were shipped either frozen or at room temperature before DNA extraction.

To note about this clone: Its antigen is currently not known. Within one base of it there is no much larger clone, and no base qualities were kept. Other nucleotide sequences from this sample produce the same CDR3.

Paper-wide results and their limitations: The amount of clinical and demographic metadata varied by source and participant and was provided uncurated.

The immunoSEQ Assay, a bias-controlled multiplex PCR, was used to amplify TCRbeta CDR3 regions from genomic DNA. On the study's bioinformatics: Within the assay, amplification of reference gene primers was used to estimate how many nucleated cells each sample contained. To quantify the absolute abundance of each unique TCRbeta CDR3 rearrangement, sequence reads were collapsed and filtered. Productive Simpson clonality was computed per sample as the square root of Simpson's diversity index over productive rearrangements. The table was pulled from immuneACCESS by TCRdb, which kept in-frame rearrangements only. Such tables lose some clones; where checked, under half of the loss comes from unresolved V genes, and the rest has no known cause. V and J calls and clone size come straight from that table; D and trimming were deduced from the DNA. This sample lists about 210,000 clones; less than 90% were detected once. Of the sample, 3% to 3.5% falls within the top ten clones.

The TCR comes from a woman aged 30 to 39 who had been exposed to COVID-19. Recombination joined TRBV11-2 with TRBJ2-3, with TRBD1 as a weak D call on 5 bases. Input material: PBMCs or T cells enriched from blood (not recorded which). The bases are TGTGCCAGCAGCTTAGGGGGCGGAAGCACAGATACGCAGTATTTT. It translates to CASSLGGGSTDTQYF.